What follows is one T cell receptor (beta chain) and its context. Its antigen remains unknown. Prior to sequencing, the ViraFEST assay stimulated PBMC with viral peptide pools, which expanded the antigen-specific CD4+ T cells. Researchers isolated CD4+ T cells once ten to eleven days of culture had elapsed. Previously uninfected by SARS-CoV-2, the vaccine recipients also showed negative nucleocapsid antibodies. Culturing of a few million PBMC per well took place with about 9 IU/ml IL-2 and around 10 ug/ml peptides. In the cultures, half the medium was exchanged for IL-2 medium on days 3 and 7. Clones were sequenced by immunoSEQ multiplex PCR, and TCRdb holds only the in-frame ones, with some missing. The data contain about 61,000 clones, 81% of them seen just once; the ten biggest clones take up over 2%. CDR1 is SGHRS and CDR2 is YFSETQ in the germline V gene. The CDR3 sequence is 14 residues long. V lost 4 bases and J lost 3; bases outside the gene matches: 2.

This sample was taken from a study of vaccination effects on CD4 cells after COVID-19. The wider study: Two doses of BNT162b2 or mRNA-1273 vaccine were administered to participants.

The chain is built from TRBV5-1 and TRBJ2-5, with 11 positions matching TRBD2. The clonotype was recovered from a human donor who received a COVID-19 vaccine. Specimen: CD4+ T cells from PBMCs cultured with HCoV-229E spike peptides, collected before COVID-19 vaccination. The CDR3 DNA reads TGCGCCAGCAGCCAGACTAGCGGGGAAGAGACCCAGTACTTC. It yields the protein CASSQTSGEETQYF.